Below, 5 T cell receptor beta chains from the same sample are listed, as sequenced in a study of T cells in Graves' hyperthyroidism and ophthalmopathy. Amplified regions were TCR beta CDR3 sequences from RNA transcripts. First-round RT-PCR targeting the TCR CDR3 was performed with the HTBI primer set. Each CDR3 protein gets one entry after TCRdb re-called the multiplex PCR reads with MiXCR. The sample holds around 690,000 distinct CDR3 sequences; roughly a sixth are singletons and the top ten take about 16%. The sequenced material came from blood. Receptor source: a man aged 45-65 years with Graves' hyperthyroidism.

The chain joins TRBV24-1 to TRBJ1-2; D is uncertain. Trimming pared 2 bases from V and 3 bases from J, leaving 9 bases between. The CDR3 has 14 residues. CDR1 KGHDR and CDR2 SFDVKD come from the germline V gene. The CDR3 protein is CATSDSTTYYGYTF. The CDR3 coding sequence is TGTGCCACCAGTGATTCTACCACTTACTATGGCTACACCTTC.

The chain recombines TRBV4-1 with TRBJ1-1, with 10 bases matching TRBD1. Trimming cost V 6 bases and J 7 bases; bases outside gene matches: 5. Germline V CDR1 and CDR2: MGHRA, YSYEKL. There are 13 residues in the CDR3. This chain's CDR3 is CASSDRGRVEAFF. The CDR3 DNA follows: TGCGCCAGCAGTGACAGGGGGCGGGTTGAAGCTTTCTTT.

The chain links TRBV20-1 to TRBJ2-3; 11 bases align to TRBD2. This CDR3 spans 18 amino acids. The junction had 16 bases not matched to a gene; V was cut back by 3 bases and J by 5 bases. The germline CDR1 and CDR2 sequences are DFQATT and SNEGSKA (reference sequence). CDR3 sequence (DNA): TGCAGTGCTAGTGGGGCGTTAGCGGGAGGGCCAGTTAAAGATACGCAGTATTTT. It specifies CSASGALAGGPVKDTQYF.

This clonotype was recorded at least ten times. The chain employs TRBV7-9 and TRBJ2-1, with 8 bases that match TRBD1. There are 15 residues in the CDR3. The junction had 6 bases not matched to a gene; V was cut back by 5 bases and J by 3 bases. Germline V gives CDR1 SEHNR, CDR2 FQNEAQ (reference sequence). The CDR3 coding sequence is TGTGCCAGCAGCATAAGGGGACAGGACTACAATGAGCAGTTCTTC. Its protein product is CASSIRGQDYNEQFF. Full variable domain (rest looked up from reference TRBV7-9 and TRBJ2-1): DTGVSQNPRHKITKRGQNVTFRCDPISEHNRLYWYRQTLGQGPEFLTYFQNEAQLEKSRLLSDRFSAERPKGSFSTLEIQRTEQGDSAMYLCASSIRGQDYNEQFFGPGTRLTVL.

This clonotype showed up many times. The chain recombines TRBV12-3 or TRBV12-4 with TRBJ1-1, with no clear D. V shed 1 base and J shed 7 bases, with 10 bases lying between them. CDR3 size: 13 residues. The CDR3 DNA is TGTGCCAGCAGTTTAGGACAAGGCGGTGAAGCTTTCTTT. Its protein product is CASSLGQGGEAFF.